What follows are 28 T cell receptor beta chains derived from one specimen sequenced in a study of blood T cell repertoires in COVID-19. This table comes from immunoSEQ multiplex PCR, and its TCRdb copy is limited to in-frame clones, with some not included. Among some 200,000 clones listed, less than 90% were seen once. Material: peripheral blood. Receptors originate from a woman of 80 years or more with COVID-19, enrolled during active disease.

V is TRBV27 and J is TRBJ2-7; D is perhaps TRBD2 (5 bases). The CDR3 totals 14 residues. V was trimmed by 2 bases and J by 3 bases, leaving 11 bases between them. Germline CDR1 MNHEY, CDR2 SMNVEV (reference sequence). CDR3 protein: CASSLREGYYEQYV. CDR3 sequence (DNA): TGTGCCAGCAGTTTACGAGAGGGATACTACGAGCAGTACGTC.

This clone was seen at least ten times. This chain links TRBV6-2 or TRBV6-3 with TRBJ1-1; D not resolved. V shed 2 bases and J shed 4 bases, with 20 bases lying between them. The CDR3 runs to 17 residues. The germline V gene has CDR1 MNHEY and CDR2 SVGEGT. CDR3 in amino acids: CASSYEVGGPAFTEAFF. The CDR3 nucleotides read TGTGCCAGCAGTTACGAAGTGGGAGGGCCGGCGTTCACTGAAGCTTTCTTT.

The chain combines TRBV5-1 with TRBJ1-2; 7 bases are a match to TRBD1. The V gene's germline CDR1 is SGHRS and CDR2 YFSETQ. This CDR3 comprises 14 residues. The J segment lost 4 bases and the V segment lost 10 bases, leaving 13 bases of the junction unmatched. The CDR3 reads CASNGGGASYGYTF. CDR3 DNA: TGCGCCTCAAATGGAGGGGGCGCAAGCTATGGCTACACCTTC.

This clone was detected only a few times. The chain links TRBV28 to TRBJ1-5; TRBD1 matches at 7 bases. Germline CDR1 is MDHEN and CDR2 is SYDVKM. V lost 6 bases, J lost 9 bases, and 8 bases stayed unmatched. The CDR3 has 13 residues. The CDR3 region has the DNA TGTGCCAGCAGGGGGGACAGACGGGCGCCCCAGCATTTT. This gives the protein CASRGDRRAPQHF.

This clone has only one observation. V usage is TRBV10-3 and J usage is TRBJ2-5, with TRBD2 as a possible D gene (7 bases). CDR3 size: 12 residues. Between the trimmed V and J ends, which lost 10 bases and 1 base, there was a span of 10 bases. Looked up from germline, CDR1 is ENHRY and CDR2 is SYGVKD. CDR3 bases: TGTGCCACACGGGGGGCCCAAGAGACCCAGTACTTC. The encoded protein is CATRGAQETQYF.

The DNA of the CDR3 is TGTGCCAGCAGTGGACCCGCGGACAGTAGTGTAGCCAAAAACATTCAGTACTTC. This gives the protein CASSGPADSSVAKNIQYF. The gene calls are TRBV6-1 and TRBJ2-4, with D possibly TRBD1 on 6 matching bases. Trimming left V 4 bases short and J 0 bases short, with 19 bases between. Germline CDR1 is MNHNS and CDR2 is SASEGT. This CDR3 comprises 18 residues.

This clone was detected once. V is TRBV7-2 and J is TRBJ2-1; perhaps TRBD2 as D (6 bases). The germline CDR1 and CDR2 sequences are SGHTA and FQGNSA. The V end lost 3 bases, the J end lost 5 bases, and 8 bases lay between the germline ends. This CDR3 region has 13 residues. The CDR3 is CASSFGGNNEQFF. CDR3 nucleotide sequence: TGTGCCAGCAGCTTTGGGGGGAACAATGAGCAGTTCTTC.

A single count supports this clone. The chain couples TRBV19 to TRBJ1-4; D is uncertain. The CDR3 runs 15 residues. The V end lost 5 bases, the J end lost 6 bases, and 16 bases lay between the germline ends. The germline V gene has CDR1 LNHDA and CDR2 SQIVND (reference sequence). CDR3 sequence reads: CASSGQKIGDEKLFF. DNA of the CDR3: TGTGCCAGTAGTGGGCAGAAAATAGGTGATGAAAAACTGTTTTTT.

The CDR3 reads CASSLGSRGYNEQFF. CDR3 DNA: TGTGCCAGCAGCTTGGGAAGCAGGGGGTACAATGAGCAGTTCTTC. The chain combines TRBV5-4 with TRBJ2-1, with 7 bases matching TRBD1. This CDR3 is built from 15 residues. Germline V gives CDR1 SGHNT, CDR2 YYREEE (reference sequence). With V trimmed by 0 bases and J by 4 bases, 4 bases remained unmatched. Full variable domain (rest looked up from reference TRBV5-4 and TRBJ2-1): ETGVTQSPTHLIKTRGQQVTLRCSSQSGHNTVSWYQQALGQGPQFIFQYYREEENGRGNFPPRFSGLQFPNYSSELNVNALELDDSALYLCASSLGSRGYNEQFFGPGTRLTVL.

The chain uses TRBV6-5 and TRBJ2-7; the D gene is possibly TRBD1 (6 bases). The CDR3 covers 13 residues. Germline CDR1 reads MNHEY; CDR2 reads SVGAGI. The ends were cut back, 6 bases at V and 5 bases at J, with 14 bases in the middle. In nucleotides, the CDR3 is TGTGCCAGCAGCAGGGGTTATAACGACGAGCAGTACTTC. Its protein product is CASSRGYNDEQYF.

This clone has only a few counts. The chain recombines TRBV28 with TRBJ1-5; D gene uncertain. Looked up from germline, CDR1 is MDHEN and CDR2 is SYDVKM. The CDR3 contains 15 residues. V dropped 1 base and J dropped 2 bases, with 9 bases sitting between them. The CDR3 here is CASSLSITGNQPQHF. CDR3 in DNA: TGTGCCAGCAGTTTATCTATAACAGGCAATCAGCCCCAGCATTTT.

The chain employs TRBV3-1 (or the pseudogene TRBV3-2) and TRBJ2-5; a possible D gene is TRBD1 (5 bases). The CDR3 runs to 17 residues. The germline V gene has CDR1 LGHDT and CDR2 YNNKEL (reference sequence). Trimming removed 1 base from V and 4 bases from J, with 19 bases in between. The chain's CDR3 is CASSQVFTPGKAETQYF. The DNA for the CDR3 is TGTGCCAGCAGCCAAGTATTTACCCCAGGGAAGGCAGAGACCCAGTACTTC.

The CDR3 reads CASISGQGSIGAFF. In DNA form, the CDR3 reads TGTGCCAGCATTTCAGGACAGGGGTCGATTGGAGCTTTCTTT. The J gene is TRBJ1-1, the V gene TRBV2, with 9 bases that match TRBD1. Germline CDR1 reads SNHLY; CDR2 reads FYNNEI. V dropped 7 bases and J dropped 10; count of bases not matched to a gene: 13. This CDR3 is 14 amino acids long.

The chain has TRBV28 and TRBJ1-1; D remains ambiguous. The V end lost 8 bases, the J end lost 1 base, and 17 bases lay between the germline ends. The V gene's germline CDR1 is MDHEN and CDR2 SYDVKM. The CDR3 sequence is 15 residues long. The CDR3 DNA follows: TGTGCCAGCCATCGGGGTGGTGCTCGGAACACTGAAGCTTTCTTT. It specifies CASHRGGARNTEAFF.

This rearrangement joins TRBV21-1 to TRBJ1-5; TRBD1, as called in the table, went unchecked against the DNA. TRBV21-1 is termed a pseudogene. CDR3 length: 14 amino acids. CDR3 amino acids: CASSKTRGYQPQHF. The CDR3 DNA follows: TGTGCCAGCAGCAAGACGAGGGGGTATCAGCCCCAGCATTTT.

The V gene is TRBV25-1, the J gene TRBJ1-1; unclear D gene. Trimming left V 4 bases short and J 0 bases short, with 9 bases between. Germline values: CDR1 MGHDK, CDR2 SYGVNS. This CDR3 is built from 14 residues. The chain's CDR3 is CASSAVTMNTEAFF. As DNA, the CDR3 is TGTGCCAGCAGTGCCGTTACAATGAACACTGAAGCTTTCTTT.

The V gene is TRBV3-1 (or the pseudogene TRBV3-2), the J gene TRBJ1-2; TRBD1 is a possible D gene (5 bases). Trimming cost V 4 bases and J 1 base, with 7 bases left between them. This CDR3 has 13 amino acids. CDR1 and CDR2 from the germline V gene are LGHDT and YNNKEL (reference sequence). CDR3 in amino acids: CASSPQGNYGYTF. CDR3 nucleotide sequence: TGTGCCAGCAGCCCGCAGGGTAACTATGGCTACACCTTC.

The chain is built from TRBV7-9 and TRBJ1-2; 7 nucleotides agree with TRBD1. This CDR3 has 14 residues. The germline V gene has CDR1 SEHNR and CDR2 FQNEAQ (reference sequence). J lost 8 bases, V lost 5 bases, and 11 bases had no gene match. CDR3 nucleotide sequence: TGTGCCAGCAGCGCCAGGGACAGATCTTACGGCTACACCTTC. Translation: CASSARDRSYGYTF.

The rearrangement links TRBV27 to TRBJ2-1; the D is unclear. V was trimmed by 3 bases and J by 1 base, leaving 13 bases between them. The CDR3 totals 16 residues. Germline CDR1 and CDR2: MNHEY and SMNVEV (reference sequence). The CDR3 region has the DNA TGTGCCAGCAGTTTGTCAGGTGTTGTGTCCTACAATGAGCAGTTCTTC. This gives the protein CASSLSGVVSYNEQFF.

The rearrangement links TRBV2 to TRBJ1-1, with 7 bases aligning to TRBD1. The CDR3 totals 15 residues. V shed 2 bases and J 6 bases; nucleotides not matched to a gene: 9. The germline gives CDR1 SNHLY, CDR2 FYNNEI. CDR3 nucleotide sequence: TGTGCCAGCAGTGAATCGATGACAGGGATCCCTGAAGCTTTCTTT. Amino acids: CASSESMTGIPEAFF.

In its sample, this clone was seen once. The rearrangement uses TRBV9 and TRBJ2-1, with 7 bases matching TRBD1. With 4 bases clipped from V and 0 bases from J, the junction kept 4 bases outside the gene matches. CDR1 and CDR2 (germline): SGDLS, YYNGEE. This CDR3 contains 15 residues. The CDR3, as DNA: TGTGCCAGCAGCTGGGGACAGAGCTCCTACAATGAGCAGTTCTTC. The encoded protein is CASSWGQSSYNEQFF.

This clone appeared a few times. The rearrangement links TRBV24-1 to TRBJ1-5; weak D call: TRBD1 (5 bases). The CDR3 sequence is 14 residues long. V was trimmed by 3 bases and J by 0 bases, leaving 5 bases between them. Germline V gives CDR1 KGHDR, CDR2 SFDVKD. The CDR3 reads CATSDGASNQPQHF. Written as DNA, the CDR3 is TGTGCCACCAGTGATGGGGCTAGCAATCAGCCCCAGCATTTT.

V is TRBV4-1 and J is TRBJ2-7; unclear D gene. The CDR3 covers 15 residues. The germline CDR1 and CDR2 sequences are MGHRA and YSYEKL. V was pared by 4 bases and J by 4 bases, with 17 bases between. CDR3 amino acids: CASSRFGTSGYEQYF. The DNA for the CDR3 is TGCGCCAGCAGCCGGTTCGGCACATCAGGATACGAGCAGTACTTC.

CDR3 nucleotides: TGCGCCAGCAGCCCCCGGACGCGGGGGGCCACAGATACGCAGTATTTT. Translation gives CASSPRTRGATDTQYF. V is TRBV5-1 and J is TRBJ2-3, with TRBD2 identical over 8 bases. Looked up from germline, CDR1 is SGHRS and CDR2 is YFSETQ. V shed 4 bases and J 2 bases; nucleotides not matched to a gene: 9. The CDR3 contains 16 residues.

The V and J genes are TRBV7-9 and TRBJ1-1; D unresolved. Germline lookup yields CDR1 SEHNR and CDR2 FQNEAQ (reference sequence). The V gene lost 6 bases and the J gene lost 0 bases, with 8 bases spanning the gap. The CDR3 covers 13 residues. The CDR3 DNA follows: TGTGCCAGCAGAAGAGGAATGAACACTGAAGCTTTCTTT. Amino acids: CASRRGMNTEAFF.

This clone was seen only a few times. The V and J genes are TRBV6-1 and TRBJ1-2; possible D gene TRBD1, 5 bases. Trimming took 7 bases from V and 2 from J, leaving 17 bases between them. The germline gives CDR1 MNHNS, CDR2 SASEGT. The CDR3 consists of 15 residues. The CDR3 DNA reads as TGTGCCAGCACCTCTGGGGGTGGAGGGAACTATGGCTACACCTTC. Residues: CASTSGGGGNYGYTF.

The gene calls are TRBV7-7 and TRBJ2-7; D is unclear. This CDR3 is 11 amino acids long. CDR1 is SSHAT and CDR2 is FNYEAQ in the germline V gene (reference sequence). DNA of the CDR3: TGTGCTAGCAGCTCAGACTACGAGCAGTACGTC. Residues: CASSSDYEQYV.

This sequence joins TRBV19 and TRBJ2-1, with 8 bases matching TRBD1. CDR1 is LNHDA, CDR2 SQIVND, per germline (reference sequence). This CDR3 has 16 residues. V dropped 2 bases and J dropped 2; count of bases not matched to a gene: 5. CDR3 in amino acids: CASSIRGTGPYNEQFF. The CDR3 region has the DNA TGTGCCAGTAGTATAAGGGGGACAGGCCCCTACAATGAGCAGTTCTTC.